Each of the 3 T cell receptor beta chains below was sequenced from the same sample in a study of shared clonotypes between healthy human individuals (dated by TCRdb to the early 2020s). Libraries came from the immunoSEQ multiplex PCR assay. TCRdb limited this immuneACCESS table to in-frame rearrangements with V and J called. A share of clones is missing; checked studies link under half to unresolved V genes, and the rest is unexplained. The sample profile shows millions of clones; approximately 94% of them were found once. The ten most abundant clones make up roughly 0.15% of the sample. The specimen was naive CD4+ T cells sorted from blood. Sample cell subset or site, as interpreted from the label and publication: CD45RA+ positively selected. These receptors all come from a man aged 18-30 years in good health.

V gene TRBV5-1 combines with J gene TRBJ1-4; possible D gene TRBD1, 5 bases. Germline V CDR1 and CDR2: SGHRS, YFSETQ. Trimming pared 0 bases from V and 8 bases from J, leaving 20 bases between. This CDR3 region has 17 residues. In DNA form, the CDR3 reads TGCGCCAGCAGCTTGGCCAGGGAGGGCGTAGTGGGCGAAAAACTGTTTTTT. It yields the protein CASSLAREGVVGEKLFF.

This clone was seen a single time. The chain has TRBV5-6 and TRBJ1-2; TRBD1 is a possible D gene (6 bases). V was shortened by 2 bases and J by 4 bases, with 15 bases between the two germline ends. Germline loops: CDR1 SGHDT, CDR2 YYEEEE. This CDR3 is built from 15 residues. As DNA, the CDR3 is TGTGCCAGCAGCTTTGGCCAGGGGATAAGCTATGGCTACACCTTC. Its protein product is CASSFGQGISYGYTF.

Only one count was recorded for this clone. This chain uses TRBV2 with TRBJ2-3; either TRBD1 or TRBD2 may supply D (6 bases each). V was cut by 10 bases and J by 0 bases, with 14 bases left in between. CDR1 and CDR2 from the germline V gene are SNHLY and FYNNEI. This CDR3 has 14 residues. The CDR3 spells CATDRSGSTDTQYF. DNA of the CDR3: TGTGCCACCGACAGGAGCGGGAGCACAGATACGCAGTATTTT.